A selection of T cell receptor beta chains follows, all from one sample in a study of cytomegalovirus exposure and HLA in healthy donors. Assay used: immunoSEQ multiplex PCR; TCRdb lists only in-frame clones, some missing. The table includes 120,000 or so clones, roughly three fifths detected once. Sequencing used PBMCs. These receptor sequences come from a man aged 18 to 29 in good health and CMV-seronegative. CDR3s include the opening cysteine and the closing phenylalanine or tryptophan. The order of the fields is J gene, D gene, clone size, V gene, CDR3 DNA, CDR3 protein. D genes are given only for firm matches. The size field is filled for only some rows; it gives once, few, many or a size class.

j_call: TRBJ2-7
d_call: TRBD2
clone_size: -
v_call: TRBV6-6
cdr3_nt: TGTGCCAGCAGTTACGTTTTGCTAGCGGGAGTGAAGTTC
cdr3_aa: CASSYVLLAGVKF

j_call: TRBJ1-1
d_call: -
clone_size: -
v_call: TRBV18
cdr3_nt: TGTGCCAGCTCACCACCAGCTCCCGCCTCGAGAACTGAAGCTTTCTTT
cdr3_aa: CASSPPAPASRTEAFF

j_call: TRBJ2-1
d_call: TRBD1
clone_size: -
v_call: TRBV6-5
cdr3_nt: TGTGCCAGCAGTTACGGACAGGGACGGAATGAGCAGTTCTTC
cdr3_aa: CASSYGQGRNEQFF

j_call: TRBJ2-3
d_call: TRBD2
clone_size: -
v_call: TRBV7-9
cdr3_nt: TGTGCCAGTGCTAGCGGGGGACCAGATACGCAGTATTTT
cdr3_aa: CASASGGPDTQYF

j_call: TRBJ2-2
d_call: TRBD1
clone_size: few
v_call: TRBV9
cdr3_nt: TGTGCCAGCAGCTCACAGGGGGCGTTGACCGGGGAGCTGTTTTTT
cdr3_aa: CASSSQGALTGELFF

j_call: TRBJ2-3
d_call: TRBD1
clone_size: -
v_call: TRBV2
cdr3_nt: TGTGCCATCGAAGGGGGAGACAGGGCCACAGATACGCAGTATTTT
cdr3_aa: CAIEGGDRATDTQYF

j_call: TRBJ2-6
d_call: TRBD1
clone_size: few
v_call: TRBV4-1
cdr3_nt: TGCGCCAGCAGCCTCCGGGACAGGGGGCCTTCTGGGGCCAACGTCCTGACTTTC
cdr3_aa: CASSLRDRGPSGANVLTF

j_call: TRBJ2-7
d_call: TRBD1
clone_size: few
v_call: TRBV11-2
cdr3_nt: TGTGCCAGCAGATCGGGCCCGGGACAGAGCTACGAGCAGTACTTC
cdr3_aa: CASRSGPGQSYEQYF

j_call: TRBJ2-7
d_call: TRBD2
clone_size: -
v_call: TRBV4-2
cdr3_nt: TGTGCCAGCAGCCCGCGGACTAGCGGGGGGGCCAGGTCCTACGAGCAGTACTTC
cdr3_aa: CASSPRTSGGARSYEQYF

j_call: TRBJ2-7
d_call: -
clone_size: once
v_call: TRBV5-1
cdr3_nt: TGCGCCAGCAGCTTGGCACCGGACAGATCCTACGAGCAGTACTTC
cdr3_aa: CASSLAPDRSYEQYF

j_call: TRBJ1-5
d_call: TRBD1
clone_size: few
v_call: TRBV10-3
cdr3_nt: TGTGCCATCAGGGGACAGGGGGATGGCAATCAGCCCCAGCATTTT
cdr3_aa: CAIRGQGDGNQPQHF

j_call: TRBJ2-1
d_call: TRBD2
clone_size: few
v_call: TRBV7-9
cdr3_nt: TGTGCCAGCAGCCCCCGGACTAGCGGGAGGAACAATGAGCAGTTCTTC
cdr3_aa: CASSPRTSGRNNEQFF

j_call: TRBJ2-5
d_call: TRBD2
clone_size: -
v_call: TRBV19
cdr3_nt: TGTGCCAGTAGTATATTAACAGGACTAGCGGGAGTCGGAGAGACCCAGTACTTC
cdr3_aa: CASSILTGLAGVGETQYF

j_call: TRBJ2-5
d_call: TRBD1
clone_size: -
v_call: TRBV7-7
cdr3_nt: TGTGCCAGCAGCGCGGACAGGGGGCAACAAGAGACCCAGTACTTC
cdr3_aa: CASSADRGQQETQYF

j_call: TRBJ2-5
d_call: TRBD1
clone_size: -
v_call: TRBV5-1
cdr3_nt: TGCGCCAGCAACGCACGAACAGGGGGCCAAGAGACCCAGTACTTC
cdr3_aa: CASNARTGGQETQYF

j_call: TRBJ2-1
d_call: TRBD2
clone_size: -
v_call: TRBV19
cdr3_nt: TGTGCCAGTAGTAACCTAGCGGGAGGGAAGAAGTTCTTC
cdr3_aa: CASSNLAGGKKFF

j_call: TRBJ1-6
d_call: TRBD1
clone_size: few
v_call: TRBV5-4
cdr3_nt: TGTGCCAGCAGCATGGGACAGGGAAGTTCACCCCTCCACTTT
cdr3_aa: CASSMGQGSSPLHF

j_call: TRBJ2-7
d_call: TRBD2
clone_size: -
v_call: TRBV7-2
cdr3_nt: TGTGCGATCCTGTCGGGGGGCGAGCAGTACTTC
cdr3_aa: CAILSGGEQYF

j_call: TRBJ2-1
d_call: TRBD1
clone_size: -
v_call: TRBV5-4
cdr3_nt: TGTGCCAGCAGCTCAGCCGGGCCAGGGGGTAATGAGCAGTTCTTC
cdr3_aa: CASSSAGPGGNEQFF

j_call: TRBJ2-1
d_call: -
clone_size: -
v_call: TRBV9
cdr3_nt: TGTGCCAGCAGCGTATGGACAGAGTACAATGAGCAGTTCTTC
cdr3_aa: CASSVWTEYNEQFF

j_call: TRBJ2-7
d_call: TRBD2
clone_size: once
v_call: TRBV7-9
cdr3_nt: TGTGCCAGCAGCTCCGGGACTAGCGCGAACGAGCAGTACTTC
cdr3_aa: CASSSGTSANEQYF

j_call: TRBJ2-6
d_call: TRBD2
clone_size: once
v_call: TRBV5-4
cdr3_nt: TGTGCCAGCAGCTTGGAAGTGGGTAGCGGGAGTTTAGCTGGGGCCAACGTCCTGACTTTC
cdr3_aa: CASSLEVGSGSLAGANVLTF

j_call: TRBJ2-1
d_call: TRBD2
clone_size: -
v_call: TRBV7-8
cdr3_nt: TGTGCCAGCAGCCCTTCCGGGACTATGACCTTCAATGAGCAGTTCTTC
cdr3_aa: CASSPSGTMTFNEQFF

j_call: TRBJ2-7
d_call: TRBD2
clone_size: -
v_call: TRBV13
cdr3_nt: TGTGCCAGCAGCCGCGGGCTAGCGGGGAAAGGCGAGCAGTACTTC
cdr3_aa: CASSRGLAGKGEQYF

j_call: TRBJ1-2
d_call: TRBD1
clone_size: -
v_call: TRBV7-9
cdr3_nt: TGTGCCAGCAGCTTAAGGTCCGGGGCAGTGACAGGGGGTTATGGCTACACCTTC
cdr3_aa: CASSLRSGAVTGGYGYTF

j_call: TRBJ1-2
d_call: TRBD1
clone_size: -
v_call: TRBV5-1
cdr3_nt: TGCGCCAGCAGCGTCACCGGGACAGACTATGGCTACACCTTC
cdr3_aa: CASSVTGTDYGYTF

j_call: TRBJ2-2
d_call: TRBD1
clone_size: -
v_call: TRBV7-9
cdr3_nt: TGTGCCAGCAGCTCCACCAACGCTTTACAACAGGGGGCCGGGGAGCTGTTTTTT
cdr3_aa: CASSSTNALQQGAGELFF

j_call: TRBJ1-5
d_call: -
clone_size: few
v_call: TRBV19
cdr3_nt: TGTGCCAGTAGTATCGGGCAGCCCCAGCATTTT
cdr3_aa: CASSIGQPQHF

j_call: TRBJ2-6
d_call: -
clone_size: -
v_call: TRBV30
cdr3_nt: TGTGCCTGGAGTGCAAAATCTGGGGCCAACGTCCTGACTTTC
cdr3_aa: CAWSAKSGANVLTF